This T cell receptor (beta chain) emerged from a study of cytomegalovirus exposure and HLA in healthy donors. On the study more broadly: The 100 million to 140 million unique TCR beta sequences, from roughly 170 million T cells, were found by an earlier analysis. Overall study findings and caveats: A later analysis reportedly found that, within productive TCRs, an Asian-associated ancestry cluster had fewer N-insertions than the mean observed across the roughly 700 donors. Further analysis, carried out later, found HLA-associated TCR beta chains more clonally expanded than equally common other chains.

There are a few counts of this clone. Its specificity is not known. Amplification used 60 Vbeta primers and 13 Jbeta primers. Sequencing was performed with immunoSEQ multiplex PCR; in TCRdb, only in-frame clones are kept and a portion is missing. The repertoire holds 110,000 or so clones, with about four fifths as singletons. The specimen sequenced was PBMCs. This sequence was found in a woman aged 18-29 years in good health and CMV-seronegative.

The DNA of the CDR3 is TGTGCCAGCACGATGGGGCGGAACAATGAGCAGTTCTTC. As protein: CASTMGRNNEQFF. This chain joins TRBV2 and TRBJ2-1; a weak D match, TRBD1 (5 bases). The CDR3 covers 13 residues. The germline V and J ends were trimmed by 7 bases and 5 bases, with 12 bases remaining between them. CDR1 and CDR2 from the germline V gene are SNHLY and FYNNEI.